This T cell receptor beta chain was captured by sequencing in a study of molecular identifiers for immune sequencing clone quantification. Study results and caveats: In CMV-specific effectors, clones above 20 copies held over 97% of molecules; naive, under 1%. Clone sizes that are highly expanded could be underestimated when identical TCR molecules share a barcode.

TCRdb re-called the PCR reads with MiXCR, one entry per CDR3 protein. This sample has about 640,000 distinct CDR3 sequences, with around 20% found just once. This clonotype was seen at least ten times. The antigen is undetermined. For naive CD8 T cells, sorting used the CD8+CD4-CCR7+CD45RA+ phenotype. The V end lost 1 base, the J end lost 7 bases, and 5 bases lay between the germline ends. Germline V lookup: CDR1 MGHRA, CDR2 YSYEKL. The CDR3 contains 11 residues. The sequencing input was naive CD8+ T cells from blood, with Jurkat cell RNA spiked in. This sample's subset: FACS-sorted CD8+CD4-CCR7+CD45RA+ naive T cells. The J gene is TRBJ2-7, the V gene TRBV4-1; D is undetermined. The clonotype comes from a human donor in good health. Some libraries in this study had Jurkat cell RNA spiked in. CDR3 bases: TGCGCCAGCAGCCAAGGGGCGGAGCAGTACTTC. This translates into CASSQGAEQYF.